The text below deals with one TCR beta chain. V dropped 3 bases and J dropped 1 base, with 13 bases sitting between them. Germline V gives CDR1 LGHNA, CDR2 YNFKEQ. CDR3 length: 15 amino acids. These data originate in a study of blood T cell repertoires in COVID-19. The repertoire was sequenced with immunoSEQ multiplex PCR; TCRdb's copy has only in-frame clones and lacks some. There are roughly 250,000 clones in the sample; around 89% occur only once, and 0.99% lies in the top ten. The sequenced sample consisted of peripheral blood. This TCR was recovered from a woman aged 40-49 years who had recovered from COVID-19. This chain uses TRBV4-2 with TRBJ2-7; D perhaps matches TRBD1 (8 bases). The CDR3 DNA reads TGTGCCAGCAGCCACGGGGGGACAGGTTCCTACGAGCAGTACTTC. Protein: CASSHGGTGSYEQYF.